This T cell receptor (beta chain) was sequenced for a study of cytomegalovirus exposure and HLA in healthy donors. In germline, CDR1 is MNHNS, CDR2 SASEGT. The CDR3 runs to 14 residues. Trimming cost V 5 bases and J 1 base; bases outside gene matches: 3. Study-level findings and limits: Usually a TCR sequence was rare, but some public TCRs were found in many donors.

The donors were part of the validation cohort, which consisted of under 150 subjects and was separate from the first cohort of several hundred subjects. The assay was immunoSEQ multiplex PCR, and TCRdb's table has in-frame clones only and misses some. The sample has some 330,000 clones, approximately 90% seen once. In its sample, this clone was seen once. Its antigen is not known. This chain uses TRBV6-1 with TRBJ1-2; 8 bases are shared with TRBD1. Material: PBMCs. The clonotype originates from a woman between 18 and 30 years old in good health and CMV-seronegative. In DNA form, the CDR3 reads TGTGCCAGCAGTCGGGACAGGAGTAACTATGGCTACACCTTC. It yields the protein CASSRDRSNYGYTF.